The TCR beta chain described here comes from a study of blood T cell repertoires in COVID-19. All enrollees were about 18 to 89 years old and from 20 to 30 US areas. Germline trimming cut 4 bases from V and 5 bases from J; bases unmatched to any gene: 2. Germline CDR1 is MNHEY and CDR2 is SVGEGT. The CDR3 length is 15 residues. Sequencing used immunoSEQ multiplex PCR; TCRdb keeps in-frame clones, though not all of them. The sample has about 130,000 clones; about four fifths are singletons. The chain uses TRBV6-2 or TRBV6-3 and TRBJ2-1, with 13 positions matching TRBD2. The TCR sequence derives from a man aged 50 to 60 who had recovered from COVID-19. The sequenced material came from PBMCs or T cells enriched from blood (not recorded which). The chain's CDR3 is CASSWGLAGNNEQFF. The CDR3 DNA is TGTGCCAGCAGTTGGGGACTAGCGGGGAACAATGAGCAGTTCTTC.